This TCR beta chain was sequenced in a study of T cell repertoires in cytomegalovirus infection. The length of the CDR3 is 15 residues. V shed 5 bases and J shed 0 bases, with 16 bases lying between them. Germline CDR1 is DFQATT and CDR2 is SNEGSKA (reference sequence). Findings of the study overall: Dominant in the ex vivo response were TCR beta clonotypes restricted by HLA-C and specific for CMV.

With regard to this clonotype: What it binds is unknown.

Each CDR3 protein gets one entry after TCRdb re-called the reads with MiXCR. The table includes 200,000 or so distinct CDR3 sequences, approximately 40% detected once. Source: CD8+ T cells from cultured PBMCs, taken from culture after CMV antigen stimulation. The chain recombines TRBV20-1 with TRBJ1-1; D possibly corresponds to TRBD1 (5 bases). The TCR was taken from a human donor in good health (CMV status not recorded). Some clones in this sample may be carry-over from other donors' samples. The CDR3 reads CSAGTLFEMNTEAFF. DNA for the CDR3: TGCAGTGCTGGGACCCTCTTTGAGATGAACACTGAAGCTTTCTTT.